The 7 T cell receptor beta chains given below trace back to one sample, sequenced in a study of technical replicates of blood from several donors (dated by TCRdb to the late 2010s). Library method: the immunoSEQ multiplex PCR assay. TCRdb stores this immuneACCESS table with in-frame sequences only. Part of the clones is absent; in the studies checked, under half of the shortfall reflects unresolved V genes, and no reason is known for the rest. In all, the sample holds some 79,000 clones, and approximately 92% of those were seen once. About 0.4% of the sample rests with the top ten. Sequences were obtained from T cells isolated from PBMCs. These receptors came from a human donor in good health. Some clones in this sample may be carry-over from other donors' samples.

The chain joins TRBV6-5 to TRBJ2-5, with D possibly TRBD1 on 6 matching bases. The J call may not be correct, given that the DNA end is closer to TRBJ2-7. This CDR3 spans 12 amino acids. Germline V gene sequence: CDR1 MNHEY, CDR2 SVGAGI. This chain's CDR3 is CASSYNRDEQYF. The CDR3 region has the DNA TGTGCCAGCAGTTACAACAGGGACGAGCAGTACTTC.

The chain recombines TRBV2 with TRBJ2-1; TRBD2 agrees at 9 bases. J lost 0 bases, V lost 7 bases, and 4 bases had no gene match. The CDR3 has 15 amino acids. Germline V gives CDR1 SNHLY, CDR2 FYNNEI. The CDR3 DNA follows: TGTGCCAGCATAGAACTAGCGGGCTCCTACAATGAGCAGTTCTTC. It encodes CASIELAGSYNEQFF. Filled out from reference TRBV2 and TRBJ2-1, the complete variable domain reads EPEVTQTPSHQVTQMGQEVILRCVPISNHLYFYWYRQILGQKVEFLVSFYNNEISEKSEIFDDQFSVERPDGSNFTLKIRSTKLEDSAMYFCASIELAGSYNEQFFGPGTRLTVL.

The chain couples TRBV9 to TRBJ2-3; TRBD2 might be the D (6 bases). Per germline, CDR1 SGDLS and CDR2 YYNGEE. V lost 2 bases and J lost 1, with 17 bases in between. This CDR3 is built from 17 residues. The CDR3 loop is CASSVRTNTYRTDTQYF. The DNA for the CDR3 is TGTGCCAGCAGCGTCCGGACTAACACATACCGCACAGATACGCAGTATTTT.

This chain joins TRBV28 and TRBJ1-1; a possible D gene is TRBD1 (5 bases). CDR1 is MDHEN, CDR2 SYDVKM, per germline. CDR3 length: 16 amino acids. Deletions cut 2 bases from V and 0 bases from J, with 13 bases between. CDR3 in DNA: TGTGCCAGCAGTTTAAGGGGTTGGGGTATGAACACTGAAGCTTTCTTT. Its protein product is CASSLRGWGMNTEAFF.

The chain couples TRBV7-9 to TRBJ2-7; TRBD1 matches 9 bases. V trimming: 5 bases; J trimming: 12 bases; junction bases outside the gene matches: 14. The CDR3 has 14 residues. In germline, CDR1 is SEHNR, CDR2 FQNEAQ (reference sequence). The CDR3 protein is CASSAPNRGLGAYF. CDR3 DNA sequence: TGTGCCAGCAGCGCCCCTAACAGGGGGCTAGGGGCGTACTTC.

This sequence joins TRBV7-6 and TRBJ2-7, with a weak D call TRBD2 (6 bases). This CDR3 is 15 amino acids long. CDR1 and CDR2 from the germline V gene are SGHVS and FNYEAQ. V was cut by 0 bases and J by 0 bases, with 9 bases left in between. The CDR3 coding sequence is TGTGCCAGCAGCTTAGCCACGGGGGACTCCTACGAGCAGTACTTC. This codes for CASSLATGDSYEQYF.

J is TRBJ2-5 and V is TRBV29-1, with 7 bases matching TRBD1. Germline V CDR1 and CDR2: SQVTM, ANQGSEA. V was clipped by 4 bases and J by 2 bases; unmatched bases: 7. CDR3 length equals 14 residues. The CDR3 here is CSVAGTDGQETQYF. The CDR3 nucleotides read TGCAGCGTTGCTGGGACAGACGGACAAGAGACCCAGTACTTC.